A single sample gave rise to the 7 T cell receptor beta chains below, sequenced in a study of blood T cell repertoires in COVID-19. Sequencing used immunoSEQ multiplex PCR; TCRdb keeps in-frame clones, though not all of them. Of 400,000 or so clones listed, roughly nine tenths are singletons. The specimen sequenced was PBMCs or T cells enriched from blood (not recorded which). The receptors were gathered from a man aged 30 to 45 who had recovered from COVID-19.

This chain links TRBV14 with TRBJ1-6; D may be TRBD1 (5 bases). V was cut by 2 bases and J by 10 bases, with 12 bases left in between. The CDR3 is 14 amino acids. Germline CDR1 is SGHDN and CDR2 is FVKESK. The CDR3 spells CASSQQRGRSPLHF. The CDR3 DNA is TGTGCCAGCAGCCAACAAAGGGGTCGCTCACCCCTCCACTTT.

This chain uses TRBV28 with TRBJ2-7; 12 bases map to TRBD2. The CDR3 has 16 amino acids. V was clipped by 0 bases and J by 4 bases; unmatched bases: 4. Germline-derived CDR1 and CDR2 are MDHEN and SYDVKM. CDR3 sequence (DNA): TGTGCCAGCAGTTTATGGGGGACTAGCGGGTCTTACGAGCAGTACTTC. Amino acid sequence: CASSLWGTSGSYEQYF.

This chain uses TRBV19 with TRBJ1-2, with 7 bases aligning to TRBD1. Per the germline V gene, CDR1 is LNHDA and CDR2 is SQIVND (reference sequence). Losses at the gene ends were 4 bases for V and 14 bases for J; bases not matched to a gene: 19. The CDR3 sequence is 15 residues long. The CDR3 nucleotides are TGTGCCAGTAGTAGCCCCTCCGGACAGGCTTGGGTCTCTACCTTC. As protein: CASSSPSGQAWVSTF.

The V call is TRBV5-1, the J call TRBJ1-1; no clear D. This CDR3 contains 13 residues. Trimming left V 3 bases short and J 5 bases short, with 11 bases between. Looked up from germline, CDR1 is SGHRS and CDR2 is YFSETQ. The chain's CDR3 is CASSSAGSTEAFF. DNA for the CDR3: TGCGCCAGCAGCTCCGCGGGGTCAACTGAAGCTTTCTTT.

This CDR3 reads CASSPQGVTTEAFF. In DNA, the CDR3 is TGTGCCAGCTCACCACAGGGGGTAACTACTGAAGCTTTCTTT. This chain links TRBV18 with TRBJ1-1, with D perhaps TRBD1 (6 bases). This CDR3 comprises 14 residues. Germline loops: CDR1 KGHSH, CDR2 LQKENI. The V end lost 1 base, the J end lost 5 bases, and 11 bases lay between the germline ends.

The V call is TRBV12-3 or TRBV12-4, the J call TRBJ1-1, with D unresolved. V lost 6 bases, J lost 2 bases, and 10 bases lay in between. This CDR3 region has 13 residues. CDR3 bases: TGTGCCAGCAGCACGAGACTTAACACTGAAGCTTTCTTT. Translation gives CASSTRLNTEAFF.

This rearrangement joins TRBV30 to TRBJ2-3; a possible D gene is TRBD2 (5 bases). The V and J ends lost 4 bases and 7 bases respectively, with 15 bases between them. CDR3 length equals 13 residues. Germline values: CDR1 GTSNPN, CDR2 SVGIG (reference sequence). DNA of the CDR3: TGTGCCTGGAAGAGGGATCCATCAAATACGCAGTATTTT. Its protein is CAWKRDPSNTQYF.